This T cell receptor beta chain was sequenced for a study of shared clonotypes between healthy human individuals. Background on the study: Sampling drew on donors who were a couple of women and three men aged 18 to 49. General study results and limits: An expected dependence of interdonor clonotype sharing on sequencing depth was noted.

Clones were sequenced by immunoSEQ multiplex PCR, and TCRdb holds only the in-frame ones, with some missing. The repertoire has 1,400,000 or so clones, roughly 98.5% of them found once; the top ten carry over 0.3%. This clone was detected a few times. Its antigen is not identified. This sequence originates from a man aged 25-45 years in good health. The specimen sequenced was naive CD4+ T cells sorted from blood. Sample subset: CD45RA+ positively selected.

CDR3 DNA: TGTGCCAGCAGTGCCCAGGGGTTGGGCAATCAGCCCCAGCATTTT. The encoded protein is CASSAQGLGNQPQHF. The chain carries TRBV2 and TRBJ1-5, with a weak D call TRBD1 (6 bases). The CDR3 length is 15 residues. Germline CDR1 is SNHLY and CDR2 is FYNNEI. The V and J ends lost 4 bases and 2 bases respectively, with 12 bases between them. The full variable domain, with the rest looked up from reference TRBV2 and TRBJ1-5, is EPEVTQTPSHQVTQMGQEVILRCVPISNHLYFYWYRQILGQKVEFLVSFYNNEISEKSEIFDDQFSVERPDGSNFTLKIRSTKLEDSAMYFCASSAQGLGNQPQHFGDGTRLSIL.